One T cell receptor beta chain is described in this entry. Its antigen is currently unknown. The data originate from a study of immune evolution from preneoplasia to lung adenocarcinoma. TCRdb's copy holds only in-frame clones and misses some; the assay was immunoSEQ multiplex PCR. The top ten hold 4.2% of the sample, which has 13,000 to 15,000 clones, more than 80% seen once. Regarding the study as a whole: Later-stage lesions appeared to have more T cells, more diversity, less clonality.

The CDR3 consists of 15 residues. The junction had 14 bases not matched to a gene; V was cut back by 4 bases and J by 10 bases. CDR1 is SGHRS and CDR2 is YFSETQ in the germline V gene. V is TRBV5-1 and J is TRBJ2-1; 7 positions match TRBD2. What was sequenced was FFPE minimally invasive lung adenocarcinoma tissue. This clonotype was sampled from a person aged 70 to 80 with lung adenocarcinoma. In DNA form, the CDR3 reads TGCGCCAGCAGCGTATTCCACCCGAGGGGAGGGGAGCAGTTCTTC. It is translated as CASSVFHPRGGEQFF.